These 27 T cell receptor beta chains came from one sample sequenced in a study of blood T cell repertoires in COVID-19. TCRdb's table, derived via immunoSEQ multiplex PCR, lists solely in-frame clones and lacks some. This table has fewer than 120,000 clones, more than 70% appearing once. The sample was peripheral blood. All receptors come from a woman aged 50 to 60 with acute or convalescent COVID-19.

The chain links TRBV28 to TRBJ2-5; 10 nucleotides agree with TRBD1. Germline assignment: CDR1 MDHEN and CDR2 SYDVKM. V dropped 5 bases and J dropped 4; count of bases not matched to a gene: 10. The CDR3 totals 16 residues. DNA for the CDR3: TGTGCCAGCAGTGGGACCGGGACAGGGGCGTCAGAGACCCAGTACTTC. It specifies CASSGTGTGASETQYF. Supplemented by reference TRBV28 and TRBJ2-5, the full variable domain reads DVKVTQSSRYLVKRTGEKVFLECVQDMDHENMFWYRQDPGLGLRLIYFSYDVKMKEKGDIPEGYSVSREKKERFSLILESASTNQTSMYLCASSGTGTGASETQYFGPGTRLLVL.

The genes are TRBV5-1 and TRBJ2-7; 10 nucleotides line up with TRBD1. J gave up 3 bases and V 3 bases, and 3 bases lay outside the gene matches. This CDR3 is 14 amino acids long. CDR1 and CDR2 (germline): SGHRS, YFSETQ. The CDR3 region is CASSSGDRGYEQYF. CDR3 nucleotide sequence: TGCGCCAGCAGCTCAGGGGACAGGGGCTACGAGCAGTACTTC. The full variable domain, its missing parts supplied by reference TRBV5-1 and TRBJ2-7, is KAGVTQTPRYLIKTRGQQVTLSCSPISGHRSVSWYQQTPGQGLQFLFEYFSETQRNKGNFPGRFSGRQFSNSRSEMNVSTLELGDSALYLCASSSGDRGYEQYFGPGTRLTVT.

This clone was observed a handful of times. The chain employs TRBV5-1 and TRBJ2-1, with 9 bases aligning to TRBD2. Germline V gene lookup returns CDR1 SGHRS and CDR2 YFSETQ. The V gene end was trimmed by 7 bases and the J gene end by 4 bases; junction bases not matched to a gene: 9. The CDR3 is 15 amino acids. CDR3 in amino acids: CASATGTSLYNEQFF. The CDR3 coding sequence is TGCGCCAGCGCCACCGGGACTAGCTTGTACAATGAGCAGTTCTTC.

This chain links TRBV18 with TRBJ1-1, with D perhaps TRBD1 (5 bases). This CDR3 is built from 15 residues. Germline lookup yields CDR1 KGHSH and CDR2 LQKENI. Trimming cost V 3 bases and J 5 bases, with 16 bases left between them. The CDR3 reads CASSPASGQGTEAFF. The CDR3, as DNA: TGTGCCAGCTCACCCGCGTCCGGACAAGGGACTGAAGCTTTCTTT.

The gene calls are TRBV19 and TRBJ2-5; maybe TRBD1 (6 bases). Trimming shortened V by 5 bases and J by 2 bases, and 9 bases separated the two germline ends. The CDR3 has 13 amino acids. Germline V gene lookup returns CDR1 LNHDA and CDR2 SQIVND (reference sequence). CDR3 in amino acids: CASSFTGQETQYF. Here the CDR3 DNA reads TGTGCCAGTAGTTTTACAGGGCAAGAGACCCAGTACTTC.

The V gene is TRBV9, the J gene TRBJ2-7; 8 nucleotides match TRBD2. CDR1 and CDR2 from the germline V gene are SGDLS and YYNGEE. This CDR3 is 15 amino acids long. Trimming took 4 bases from V and 0 from J; bases not matched to a gene: 6. DNA of the CDR3: TGTGCCAGCAGCTCCTCCGGGACTAGCTCCTACGAGCAGTACTTC. It translates to CASSSSGTSSYEQYF.

The chain recombines TRBV5-1 with TRBJ1-1, with D perhaps matching TRBD1 (5 bases). V shed 1 base and J shed 1 base, with 8 bases lying between them. The germline gives CDR1 SGHRS, CDR2 YFSETQ. This CDR3 region has 14 residues. CDR3 sequence (DNA): TGCGCCAGCAGCTTGTTGGGGGGGAACACTGAAGCTTTCTTT. This gives the protein CASSLLGGNTEAFF.

This clone was observed once. The V gene is TRBV27, the J gene TRBJ2-5; D call uncertain. Germline CDR1 reads MNHEY; CDR2 reads SMNVEV (reference sequence). The CDR3 has 15 residues. The V end was cut by 4 bases, the J end by 5 bases, with 17 bases between. The CDR3 is CASSSLTRNRETQYF. The CDR3, as DNA: TGTGCCAGCAGTTCCCTGACGCGGAACCGGGAGACCCAGTACTTC.

This clone was recorded only once. The V call is TRBV7-9, the J call TRBJ1-1, with 10 nucleotides matching TRBD1. Germline CDR1 reads SEHNR; CDR2 reads FQNEAQ (reference sequence). The CDR3 covers 16 residues. The V segment lost 1 base and the J segment 8 bases; nucleotides outside the gene matches: 10. CDR3 sequence reads: CASSLGTGGSVAEAFF. The CDR3 region has the DNA TGTGCCAGCAGCTTAGGGACAGGGGGGAGTGTCGCCGAAGCTTTCTTT.

The chain links TRBV6-1 to TRBJ2-5, with TRBD2 matching 10 bases. Losses at the gene ends were 6 bases for V and 8 bases for J; bases not matched to a gene: 24. Germline V lookup: CDR1 MNHNS, CDR2 SASEGT. This CDR3 region has 19 residues. The CDR3 region has the DNA TGTGCCAGCAGGGAACGGACAGGAGCGCGTTATTCTAGCGGGAGCACCCAGTACTTC. This translates into CASRERTGARYSSGSTQYF.

This clone was counted once. The chain is built from TRBV11-2 and TRBJ2-5, with 10 nucleotides matching TRBD1. The J segment lost 3 bases and the V segment lost 4 bases, leaving 5 bases of the junction unmatched. The germline gives CDR1 SGHAT, CDR2 FQNNGV. The CDR3 has 15 residues. The CDR3 is CASSSRGQGEETQYF. The CDR3 DNA follows: TGTGCCAGCAGCTCACGAGGACAGGGGGAAGAGACCCAGTACTTC.

The V and J genes are TRBV15 and TRBJ2-3, with 12 bases fitting TRBD2. With V trimmed by 1 base and J by 6 bases, 8 bases remained unmatched. This CDR3 region has 17 residues. Germline CDR1 is LNHNV and CDR2 is YYDKDF (reference sequence). CDR3 bases: TGTGCCACCAGCAGAGTTCCTAGCGGGAGGGCCGGGGATACGCAGTATTTT. Translating gives CATSRVPSGRAGDTQYF.

The chain combines TRBV7-9 with TRBJ2-2; 8 bases match TRBD1. V gave up 1 base and J gave up 7 bases; unmatched junction bases: 5. Per the germline V gene, CDR1 is SEHNR and CDR2 is FQNEAQ (reference sequence). The CDR3 has 15 amino acids. In DNA form, the CDR3 reads TGTGCCAGCAGCTTAGTCAGACAGGGGATCGGGGAGCTGTTTTTT. Protein sequence: CASSLVRQGIGELFF.

The gene calls are TRBV30 and TRBJ2-3; no clear D gene. This CDR3 has 14 amino acids. Germline CDR1 and CDR2: GTSNPN and SVGIG (reference sequence). With 2 bases removed from V and 2 bases from J, the gap between germline ends came to 11 bases. The CDR3, as DNA: TGTGCCTGGAGTAGAGGCCTCTACACAGATACGCAGTATTTT. It specifies CAWSRGLYTDTQYF. Full variable domain (missing parts from reference TRBV30 and TRBJ2-3): SQTIHQWPATLVQPVGSPLSLECTVEGTSNPNLYWYRQAAGRGLQLLFYSVGIGQISSEVPQNLSASRPQDRQFILSSKKLLLSDSGFYLCAWSRGLYTDTQYFGPGTRLTVL.

The chain uses TRBV5-6 and TRBJ2-1; 7 positions agree with TRBD2. CDR1 SGHDT and CDR2 YYEEEE come from the germline V gene. V shed 6 bases, J shed 8 bases, and the junction held 8 bases outside the gene matches. The CDR3 sequence is 13 residues long. This chain's CDR3 is CASTPIGRDEQFF. CDR3 DNA sequence: TGTGCCAGCACCCCCATAGGGAGGGATGAGCAGTTCTTC. The entire variable domain, with the rest obtained from reference TRBV5-6 and TRBJ2-1, is as follows: DAGVTQSPTHLIKTRGQQVTLRCSPKSGHDTVSWYQQALGQGPQFIFQYYEEEERQRGNFPDRFSGHQFPNYSSELNVNALLLGDSALYLCASTPIGRDEQFFGPGTRLTVL.

This clone was observed once. At one boundary the junction diverges from the germline segment, which might be a read error. The chain is built from TRBV5-5 and TRBJ1-4, with 9 bases that match TRBD1. Germline CDR1 reads SGHKS; CDR2 reads YYEKEE (reference sequence). The CDR3 runs 16 residues. As DNA, the CDR3 is TGTGCCAGCGGGTCTCGGGACAGGGAGCGTAAGGAAACACTGTTTTTT. Translation gives CASGSRDRERKETLFF.

The chain joins TRBV7-2 to TRBJ2-7, with a weak D call TRBD1 (5 bases). The CDR3 covers 14 residues. Germline V gene sequence: CDR1 SGHTA, CDR2 FQGNSA. Trimming shortened V by 2 bases and J by 5 bases, and 13 bases separated the two germline ends. The CDR3 DNA reads TGTGCCAGCAGCTTATCGAACTGGGGCAACGAGCAGTACTTC. Its translation: CASSLSNWGNEQYF. Complete variable domain (other parts from reference TRBV7-2 and TRBJ2-7): GAGVSQSPSNKVTEKGKDVELRCDPISGHTALYWYRQSLGQGLEFLIYFQGNSAPDKSGLPSDRFSAERTGGSVSTLTIQRTQQEDSAVYLCASSLSNWGNEQYFGPGTRLTVT.

This clone was detected once. This sequence joins TRBV28 and TRBJ2-7, with unresolved D. This CDR3 has 12 amino acids. Per the germline V gene, CDR1 is MDHEN and CDR2 is SYDVKM. Trimming removed 5 bases at V and 2 bases at J, with 7 bases between. The CDR3 sequence: CASSVRTYEQYF. The DNA for the CDR3 is TGTGCCAGCAGTGTCCGTACCTACGAGCAGTACTTC.

The chain is built from TRBV9 and TRBJ1-1; 11 bases match TRBD1. The CDR3 has 17 residues. In germline, CDR1 is SGDLS, CDR2 YYNGEE. V lost 4 bases to trimming and J lost 1 base; unmatched junction nucleotides: 9. The DNA for the CDR3 is TGTGCCAGCAGCCTCGGACAGGGGGCCCGTGCGAACACTGAAGCTTTCTTT. Its protein product is CASSLGQGARANTEAFF.

The V gene is TRBV5-1, the J gene TRBJ2-7; perhaps TRBD1 as D (5 bases). V lost 1 base and J lost 3, with 17 bases in between. The CDR3 has 16 residues. Per the germline V gene, CDR1 is SGHRS and CDR2 is YFSETQ. CDR3 region: CASSLIGAASHYEQYF. The CDR3 region has the DNA TGCGCCAGCAGCTTGATTGGGGCGGCTTCCCACTACGAGCAGTACTTC. The complete variable domain, with remaining parts taken from reference TRBV5-1 and TRBJ2-7, reads KAGVTQTPRYLIKTRGQQVTLSCSPISGHRSVSWYQQTPGQGLQFLFEYFSETQRNKGNFPGRFSGRQFSNSRSEMNVSTLELGDSALYLCASSLIGAASHYEQYFGPGTRLTVT.

The genes are TRBV28 and TRBJ1-5, with a possible D match to TRBD1 (5 bases). Germline CDR1 and CDR2: MDHEN and SYDVKM. The CDR3 loop spans 13 amino acids. Trimming shortened V by 6 bases and J by 3 bases, and 9 bases separated the two germline ends. The CDR3 DNA follows: TGTGCCAGCAGCAGGGCCCTCAATCAGCCCCAGCATTTT. This gives the protein CASSRALNQPQHF. The variable domain in full, completed from reference TRBV28 and TRBJ1-5, reads DVKVTQSSRYLVKRTGEKVFLECVQDMDHENMFWYRQDPGLGLRLIYFSYDVKMKEKGDIPEGYSVSREKKERFSLILESASTNQTSMYLCASSRALNQPQHFGDGTRLSIL.

The V and J genes are TRBV3-1 (or the pseudogene TRBV3-2) and TRBJ2-5, with TRBD2 matching over 10 bases. CDR3 size: 16 residues. The trim removed 4 bases at V and 3 bases at J, leaving 8 bases unmatched. CDR1 and CDR2 (germline): LGHDT, YNNKEL (reference sequence). CDR3 amino acids: CASSPRLAGDKETQYF. CDR3 in DNA: TGTGCCAGCAGCCCCCGACTAGCGGGCGACAAAGAGACCCAGTACTTC.

The rearrangement joins TRBV5-4 to TRBJ1-6, with D possibly being TRBD1 (5 bases). The germline V gene encodes CDR1 SGHNT and CDR2 YYREEE (reference sequence). V shed 0 bases and J shed 7 bases, with 8 bases lying between them. The CDR3 runs 14 residues. The CDR3 loop is CASSLAGDNSPLHF. The CDR3 DNA is TGTGCCAGCAGCTTGGCGGGGGACAATTCACCCCTCCACTTT.

The J gene is TRBJ2-7, the V gene TRBV7-2; a possible D gene is TRBD1 (5 bases). Germline V gives CDR1 SGHTA, CDR2 FQGNSA. The CDR3 runs to 17 residues. Trimming took off 5 bases at V and 4 bases at J, with 24 bases between the two ends. The CDR3 sequence: CASSEQGGSTLGYEQYF. As DNA, the CDR3 is TGTGCCAGCAGCGAGCAGGGCGGATCCACGCTGGGGTACGAGCAGTACTTC.

This sequence joins TRBV28 and TRBJ2-1, with 7 bases lining up with TRBD2. V lost 6 bases, J lost 2 bases, and 4 bases stayed unmatched. CDR1 is MDHEN and CDR2 is SYDVKM in the germline V gene. The CDR3 covers 14 residues. CDR3 nucleotide sequence: TGTGCCAGCAGCGGAGCGGGAACCTACAATGAGCAGTTCTTC. Amino acids: CASSGAGTYNEQFF.

V and J are TRBV5-1 and TRBJ2-3; 11 nucleotides line up with TRBD1. CDR3 size: 14 residues. Per germline, CDR1 SGHRS and CDR2 YFSETQ. V dropped 6 bases and J dropped 4; count of bases not matched to a gene: 4. Written as DNA, the CDR3 is TGCGCCAGCACACGGACAGGGGGCGCAGATACGCAGTATTTT. This translates into CASTRTGGADTQYF.

The chain is built from TRBV27 and TRBJ2-7; TRBD1 agrees at 7 bases. The germline gives CDR1 MNHEY, CDR2 SMNVEV (reference sequence). The junction had 7 bases not matched to a gene; V was cut back by 6 bases and J by 2 bases. This CDR3 is 14 amino acids long. DNA for the CDR3: TGTGCCAGCAGCAAGTTCGGGACAGCCTACGAGCAGTACTTC. Translation: CASSKFGTAYEQYF.